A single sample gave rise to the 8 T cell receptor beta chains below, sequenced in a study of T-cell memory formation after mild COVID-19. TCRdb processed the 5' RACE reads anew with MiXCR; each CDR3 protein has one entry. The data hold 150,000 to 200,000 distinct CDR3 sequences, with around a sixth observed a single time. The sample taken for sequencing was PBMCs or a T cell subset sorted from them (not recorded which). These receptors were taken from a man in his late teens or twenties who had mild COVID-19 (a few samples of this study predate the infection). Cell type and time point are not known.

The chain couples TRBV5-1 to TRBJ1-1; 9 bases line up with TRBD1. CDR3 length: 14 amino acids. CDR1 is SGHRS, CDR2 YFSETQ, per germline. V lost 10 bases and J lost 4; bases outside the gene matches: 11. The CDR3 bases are TGCGCCTCACGACAGGGGGATGCGCGCACTGAAGCTTTCTTT. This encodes CASRQGDARTEAFF.

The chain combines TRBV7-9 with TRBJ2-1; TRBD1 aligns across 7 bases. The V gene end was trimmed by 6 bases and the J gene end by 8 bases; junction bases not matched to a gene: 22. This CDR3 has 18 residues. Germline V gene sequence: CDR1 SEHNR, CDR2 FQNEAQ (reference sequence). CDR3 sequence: CASRPSGWVGGDSYEQFF. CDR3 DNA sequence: TGTGCCAGCAGACCATCCGGTTGGGTAGGGGGCGATTCCTATGAGCAGTTCTTC.

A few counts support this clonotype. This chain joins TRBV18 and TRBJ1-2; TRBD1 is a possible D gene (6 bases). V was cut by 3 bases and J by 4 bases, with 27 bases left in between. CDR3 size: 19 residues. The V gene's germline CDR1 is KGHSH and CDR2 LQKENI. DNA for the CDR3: TGTGCCAGCTCACCTACCGCCCAAGTCTCCGCGGGGGACACCTATGGCTACACCTTC. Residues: CASSPTAQVSAGDTYGYTF. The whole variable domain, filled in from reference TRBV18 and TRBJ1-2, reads NAGVMQNPRHLVRRRGQEARLRCSPMKGHSHVYWYRQLPEEGLKFMVYLQKENIIDESGMPKERFSAEFPKEGPSILRIQQVVRGDSAAYFCASSPTAQVSAGDTYGYTFGSGTRLTVV.

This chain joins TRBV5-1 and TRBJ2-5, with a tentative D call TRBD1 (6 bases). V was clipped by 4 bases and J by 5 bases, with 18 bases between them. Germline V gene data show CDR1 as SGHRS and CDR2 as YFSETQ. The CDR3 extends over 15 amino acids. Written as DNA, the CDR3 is TGCGCCAGCAGCGTTACCGGGACAACTCACGAGACCCAGTACTTC. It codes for CASSVTGTTHETQYF. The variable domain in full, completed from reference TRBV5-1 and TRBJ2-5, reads KAGVTQTPRYLIKTRGQQVTLSCSPISGHRSVSWYQQTPGQGLQFLFEYFSETQRNKGNFPGRFSGRQFSNSRSEMNVSTLELGDSALYLCASSVTGTTHETQYFGPGTRLLVL.

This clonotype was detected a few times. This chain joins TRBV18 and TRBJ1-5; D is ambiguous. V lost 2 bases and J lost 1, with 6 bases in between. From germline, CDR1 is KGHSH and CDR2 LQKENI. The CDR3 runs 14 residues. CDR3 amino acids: CASSPMGSNQPQHF. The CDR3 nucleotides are TGTGCCAGCTCACCAATGGGCAGCAATCAGCCCCAGCATTTT. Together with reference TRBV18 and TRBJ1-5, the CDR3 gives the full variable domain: NAGVMQNPRHLVRRRGQEARLRCSPMKGHSHVYWYRQLPEEGLKFMVYLQKENIIDESGMPKERFSAEFPKEGPSILRIQQVVRGDSAAYFCASSPMGSNQPQHFGDGTRLSIL.

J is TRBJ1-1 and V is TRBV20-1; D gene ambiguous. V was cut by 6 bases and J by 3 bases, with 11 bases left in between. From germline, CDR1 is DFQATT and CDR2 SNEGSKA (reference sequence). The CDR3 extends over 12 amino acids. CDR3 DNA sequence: TGCAGTGCCCCTGGACGGTACACTGAAGCTTTCTTT. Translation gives CSAPGRYTEAFF.

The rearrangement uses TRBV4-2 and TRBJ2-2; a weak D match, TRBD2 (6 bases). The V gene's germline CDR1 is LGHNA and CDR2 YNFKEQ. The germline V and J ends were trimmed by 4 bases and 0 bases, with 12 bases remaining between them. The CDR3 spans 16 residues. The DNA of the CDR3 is TGTGCCAGCAGCCTCGGGGGTTACACGAACACCGGGGAGCTGTTTTTT. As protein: CASSLGGYTNTGELFF.

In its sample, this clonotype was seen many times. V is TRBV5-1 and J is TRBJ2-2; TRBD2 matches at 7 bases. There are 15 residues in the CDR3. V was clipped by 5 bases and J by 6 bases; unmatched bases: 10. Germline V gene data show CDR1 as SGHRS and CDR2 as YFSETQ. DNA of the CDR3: TGCGCCAGCAGGACCGGGACTACAGTTGCCGGGGAGCTGTTTTTT. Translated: CASRTGTTVAGELFF.